This paragraph covers one T cell receptor (beta chain) sequence. Its antigen is still unknown. The data stem from a study of T cell responses to AZD1222 COVID-19 vaccine. General study points: Reports indicate that nearly half of spike-specific TCRs are directed at unmutated variant regions. Clonal diversity may have been underestimated, and the donors were mostly white British, with more females than males.

Sequencing used immunoSEQ multiplex PCR; TCRdb keeps in-frame clones, though not all of them. The repertoire has about 64,000 clones, approximately 80% of them found once; the top ten carry about 14%. The analysis combined second doses at about 4 or about 12 weeks. The V end was cut by 3 bases, the J end by 13 bases, with 10 bases between. Germline V lookup: CDR1 LNHDA, CDR2 SQIVND (reference sequence). CDR3 size: 11 residues. The chain joins TRBV19 to TRBJ2-1; no reliable D call. The starting material was peripheral blood, obtained 28 days after the second AZD1222 dose. The sequence derives from an adult who received the AZD1222 COVID-19 vaccine. The CDR3 protein is CASSMGLPQFF. The CDR3 DNA is TGTGCCAGTAGTATGGGCCTACCTCAGTTCTTC.